This TCR beta chain was sequenced during a study of CD8 T cells in ankylosing spondylitis. TCRdb re-called the 5' RACE reads with MiXCR, one entry per CDR3 protein. The sample lists a few hundred thousand distinct CDR3 sequences, around 20% occurring once. The germline CDR1 and CDR2 sequences are LNHDA and SQIVND (reference sequence). The ends were cut back, 5 bases at V and 8 bases at J, with 18 bases in the middle. CDR3 length equals 15 residues. This clonotype has at least ten counts. Its matching antigen is unknown. Overall study results and limits: A motif of eight or nine highly homologous TCR beta variants was seen as apparently characteristic of ankylosing spondylitis blood.

The material sequenced was blood, either unsorted or a sorted T cell fraction (not recorded which). This sequence originates from a male donor with ankylosing spondylitis. The chain has TRBV19 and TRBJ1-4, with a tentative D call TRBD1 (5 bases). In nucleotides, the CDR3 is TGTGCCAGTAGTCTTCCGGCAGGGTGGAAGGAAAAACTGTTTTTT. Translating it yields CASSLPAGWKEKLFF.